The entry below describes one TCR beta chain. The CDR3 spans 14 residues. Germline CDR1 DFQATT, CDR2 SNEGSKA (reference sequence). Trimming took off 6 bases at V and 0 bases at J, with 13 bases between the two ends. This specimen belongs to a study of identical twins. TCRdb independently ran MiXCR on the 5' RACE reads; one entry per CDR3 protein. The sample lists 690,000 or so distinct CDR3 sequences; around 6% were seen once. The sequenced sample was naive T cells sorted from blood. The receptor comes from a man aged 18 to 29 in good health. The chain links TRBV20-1 to TRBJ2-3; possibly TRBD2 for D (5 bases). CDR3 amino acids: CSAARAGSTDTQYF. The CDR3 nucleotides are TGCAGTGCCGCGCGGGCGGGTAGCACAGATACGCAGTATTTT.